Following are 30 T cell receptor beta chains from one sample sequenced in a study of early T cells in non-severe SARS-CoV-2 infection (dated by TCRdb to the early 2020s). Libraries were prepared through 5' RACE. The listed sequencing device is NextSeq 500. Starting from the raw public reads, TCRdb applied fastp trimming at Q25, assembled clones with MiXCR and retained in-frame beta chains. Rows matching on CDR3 protein sequence are summarized as one entry with the most common DNA and genes. The sample profile shows about 68,000 distinct CDR3 sequences; roughly a tenth of them were found once. The top ten constitute about 6.4% of the sample. Sequenced: whole blood. The receptors shown here come from an adult who was a healthcare worker with PCR-confirmed SARS-CoV-2 infection or an uninfected control (not recorded which).

The gene calls are TRBV3-2 and TRBJ2-1; the table's D call of TRBD1 was not tested on the DNA. TRBV3-2 is flagged as a pseudogene. The CDR3 has 15 residues. For the CDR3, the DNA is TGTGCCAGCAGCCAAGAATTGGACAGGGACAATGAGCAGTTCTTC. It translates to CASSQELDRDNEQFF.

This sequence joins TRBV11-2 and TRBJ1-1; TRBD1 agrees at 8 bases. This CDR3 contains 17 residues. CDR1 is SGHAT, CDR2 FQNNGV, per germline. After removal of 5 bases from V and 4 bases from J, the junction contained 15 bases not matched to a gene. DNA for the CDR3: TGTGCCAGCAGCCCCCGACCCGGACAGGGTCATTTCACTGAAGCTTTCTTT. This translates into CASSPRPGQGHFTEAFF.

This clonotype was seen ten or more times. The chain couples TRBV11-1 to TRBJ2-1; perhaps TRBD1 as D (6 bases). Germline lookup yields CDR1 SGHAT and CDR2 FQDESV (reference sequence). The CDR3 length is 13 residues. V dropped 5 bases and J dropped 8 bases, with 13 bases sitting between them. The CDR3 is CASSTLGADEQFF. Here the CDR3 DNA reads TGTGCCAGCAGCACCTTGGGGGCGGATGAGCAGTTCTTC. Based on the CDR3 plus reference TRBV11-1 and TRBJ2-1, the full variable domain is EAEVAQSPRYKITEKSQAVAFWCDPISGHATLYWYRQILGQGPELLVQFQDESVVDDSQLPKDRFSAERLKGVDSTLKIQPAELGDSAMYLCASSTLGADEQFFGPGTRLTVL.

The V and J genes are TRBV6-1 and TRBJ2-1; D not resolved. CDR3 length: 14 amino acids. Germline V gives CDR1 MNHNS, CDR2 SASEGT. The germline V and J ends were trimmed by 2 bases and 1 base, with 6 bases remaining between them. The CDR3 here is CASSEPGSYNEQFF. The CDR3, as DNA: TGTGCCAGCAGTGAACCCGGATCCTACAATGAGCAGTTCTTC.

The J gene is TRBJ2-7, the V gene TRBV11-2; 10 bases are shared with TRBD1. CDR1 and CDR2 from the germline V gene are SGHAT and FQNNGV. With 6 bases clipped from V and 6 bases from J, the junction kept 11 bases outside the gene matches. The CDR3 covers 15 residues. The CDR3 spells CASRSPGTGVGEQYF. Here the CDR3 DNA reads TGTGCCAGCAGAAGTCCCGGGACAGGGGTTGGCGAGCAGTACTTC.

This clonotype was observed a handful of times. V usage is TRBV28 and J usage is TRBJ2-2; D is possibly TRBD1 (6 bases). Germline CDR1 reads MDHEN; CDR2 reads SYDVKM. The germline V and J ends were trimmed by 7 bases and 4 bases, with 16 bases remaining between them. This CDR3 has 15 residues. The CDR3 sequence is CASTLQQGVTGELFF. The CDR3 DNA sequence: TGTGCCAGCACTCTTCAACAGGGTGTCACCGGGGAGCTGTTTTTT.

The chain joins TRBV6-6 to TRBJ1-1; no firm D call. The CDR3 runs 12 residues. The germline gives CDR1 MNHNY, CDR2 SVGAGI (reference sequence). Between the trimmed V and J ends, which lost 0 bases and 9 bases, there was a span of 8 bases. The CDR3 spells CASSYSGSKAFF. The CDR3 DNA sequence: TGTGCCAGCAGTTACTCGGGCAGTAAAGCTTTCTTT.

This clonotype occurred many times. This chain joins TRBV2 and TRBJ2-1, with D possibly being TRBD1 (6 bases). The germline V gene has CDR1 SNHLY and CDR2 FYNNEI. This CDR3 comprises 16 residues. Trimming removed 7 bases from V and 3 bases from J, with 19 bases in between. CDR3 bases: TGTGCCAGCAAATCTTCCGAACAGGGTTACTACAATGAGCAGTTCTTC. Amino acids: CASKSSEQGYYNEQFF.

This rearrangement joins TRBV20-1 to TRBJ2-7; no clear D. V gave up 3 bases and J gave up 2 bases, with 11 bases separating them. CDR1 DFQATT and CDR2 SNEGSKA come from the germline V gene (reference sequence). This CDR3 region has 13 residues. In nucleotides, the CDR3 is TGCAGTGCTAGGGGTGCCAGGACCTACGAGCAGTACTTC. It is translated as CSARGARTYEQYF.

The CDR3 is CASSSFGTSINEQYF. In nucleotides, the CDR3 is TGTGCCAGCTCTTCCTTCGGGACTAGCATTAACGAGCAGTACTTC. This chain connects TRBV28 to TRBJ2-7, with 9 bases identical to TRBD2. The CDR3 sequence is 15 residues long. Looked up from germline, CDR1 is MDHEN and CDR2 is SYDVKM. The trim removed 8 bases at V and 5 bases at J, leaving 13 bases unmatched.

There are a few counts of this clonotype. The chain links TRBV20-1 to TRBJ2-5; D is uncertain. Germline CDR1 and CDR2: DFQATT and SNEGSKA (reference sequence). This CDR3 comprises 10 residues. Trimming cost V 1 base and J 5 bases, with 2 bases left between them. CDR3 sequence: CSARAETQYF. The CDR3 nucleotides read TGCAGTGCTAGAGCGGAGACCCAGTACTTC.

V usage is TRBV6-1 and J usage is TRBJ2-2; 10 positions match TRBD1. Per the germline V gene, CDR1 is MNHNS and CDR2 is SASEGT. Unmatched junction bases numbered 0, after V lost 1 base and J lost 4 bases. The CDR3 spans 15 residues. The CDR3 DNA is TGTGCCAGCAGTGAAGGGACAGGGGGCACCGGGGAGCTGTTTTTT. Translated, it gives CASSEGTGGTGELFF.

This clonotype came up many times. This sequence joins TRBV28 and TRBJ2-1; TRBD2 aligns across 9 bases. This CDR3 has 15 residues. Germline V CDR1 and CDR2: MDHEN, SYDVKM. After removal of 3 bases from V and 6 bases from J, the junction contained 6 bases not matched to a gene. This CDR3 reads CASSFFSGGPNEQFF. The CDR3 region has the DNA TGTGCCAGCAGTTTCTTTAGCGGGGGTCCCAATGAGCAGTTCTTC.

This clonotype was detected a few times. This chain uses TRBV9 with TRBJ2-7; 11 positions match TRBD2. Germline V gene lookup returns CDR1 SGDLS and CDR2 YYNGEE. The CDR3 is made up of 15 amino acids. Unmatched junction bases numbered 3, after V lost 4 bases and J lost 0 bases. This CDR3 is CASSRTSGYSYEQYF. CDR3 nucleotide sequence: TGTGCCAGCAGCCGGACTAGCGGGTACTCCTACGAGCAGTACTTC.

The chain links TRBV7-8 to TRBJ2-3; D possibly uses TRBD1 or TRBD2 (5 bases each). Per the germline V gene, CDR1 is SGHVS and CDR2 is FQNEAQ. CDR3 length: 17 residues. The germline V and J ends were trimmed by 1 base and 3 bases, with 17 bases remaining between them. CDR3 sequence (DNA): TGTGCCAGCAGCTTAGGAACTTGGGGGTCTGGGACAGATACGCAGTATTTT. Residues: CASSLGTWGSGTDTQYF.

This clonotype was seen only a few times. V usage is TRBV5-1 and J usage is TRBJ2-7, with 11 bases matching TRBD2. CDR3 length: 15 amino acids. V shed 3 bases, J shed 4 bases, and the junction held 6 bases outside the gene matches. CDR1 is SGHRS, CDR2 YFSETQ, per germline. CDR3 sequence (DNA): TGCGCCAGCAGCTCTCTAGCGGGAGGTGCGTACGAGCAGTACTTC. Its translation: CASSSLAGGAYEQYF.

This clonotype has ten or more counts. The CDR3 region is CASSPTLDYEQYF. DNA of the CDR3: TGTGCCAGCAGTCCGACGTTGGACTACGAGCAGTACTTC. The rearrangement links TRBV7-9 to TRBJ2-7; D gene unclear. V lost 6 bases to trimming and J lost 3 bases, with 12 bases between them. This CDR3 region has 13 residues. The germline gives CDR1 SEHNR, CDR2 FQNEAQ (reference sequence).

The genes are TRBV6-2 or TRBV6-3 and TRBJ2-7; unclear D gene. Looked up from germline, CDR1 is MNHEY and CDR2 is SVGEGT. The CDR3 loop spans 11 amino acids. V lost 6 bases and J lost 1, with 4 bases in between. CDR3 in amino acids: CASSRSYEQYF. The CDR3 DNA reads as TGTGCCAGCAGCCGATCCTACGAGCAGTACTTC.

This clonotype was seen a few times. V gene TRBV27 combines with J gene TRBJ2-2, with 7 bases identical to TRBD2. V lost 7 bases, J lost 3 bases, and 8 bases stayed unmatched. Germline lookup yields CDR1 MNHEY and CDR2 SMNVEV (reference sequence). The CDR3 spans 15 residues. CDR3 DNA: TGTGCCAGCACCCCGGCGGGAGTCCACACCGGGGAGCTGTTTTTT. Encoded protein: CASTPAGVHTGELFF.

This clonotype appeared a few times. The chain has TRBV28 and TRBJ2-3, with D tentatively TRBD1 or TRBD2 (5 bases each). The CDR3 is 15 residues long. Germline loops: CDR1 MDHEN, CDR2 SYDVKM. Trimming took off 1 base at V and 1 base at J, with 9 bases between the two ends. The CDR3 sequence is CASSLLVGGTDTQYF. DNA of the CDR3: TGTGCCAGCAGTTTATTGGTGGGGGGCACAGATACGCAGTATTTT.

This clonotype was observed at least ten times. The chain uses TRBV10-1 and TRBJ2-1; 9 bases line up with TRBD2. This CDR3 is built from 15 residues. Germline-derived CDR1 and CDR2 are WNHNN and SYGVQD (reference sequence). Trimming removed 4 bases from V and 6 bases from J; junction bases left unmatched: 7. The CDR3 sequence: CASSARLAGRNEQFF. CDR3 nucleotide sequence: TGCGCCAGCAGTGCGCGGCTAGCGGGGCGCAATGAGCAGTTCTTC.

The table lists this clonotype with a few counts. The genes are TRBV11-2 and TRBJ2-7, with D possibly matching TRBD2 (5 bases). Germline V gene sequence: CDR1 SGHAT, CDR2 FQNNGV. Trimming left V 4 bases short and J 1 base short, with 8 bases between. This CDR3 spans 13 amino acids. The chain's CDR3 is CASSYGVSYEQYF. The CDR3 bases are TGTGCCAGCAGCTACGGGGTTTCCTACGAGCAGTACTTC.

DNA of the CDR3: TGTGCCTGGACCGGACCGGAGGTCTACTACGAGCAGTACTTC. Protein: CAWTGPEVYYEQYF. The gene calls are TRBV30 and TRBJ2-7; D is possibly TRBD2 (5 bases). This CDR3 is built from 14 residues. Trimming left V 4 bases short and J 3 bases short, with 16 bases between. The germline V gene has CDR1 GTSNPN and CDR2 SVGIG (reference sequence).

The rearrangement links TRBV29-1 to TRBJ2-3; a weak D match, TRBD1 (5 bases). The CDR3 is 13 residues long. Trimming left V 4 bases short and J 2 bases short, with 10 bases between. Germline CDR1 reads SQVTM; CDR2 reads ANQGSEA. The CDR3 DNA is TGCAGCGTTGCAGGGCTCTACACAGATACGCAGTATTTT. This sequence encodes CSVAGLYTDTQYF.

The chain recombines TRBV5-1 with TRBJ2-1, with D perhaps being TRBD1 or TRBD2 (5 bases each). Germline CDR1 reads SGHRS; CDR2 reads YFSETQ. The CDR3 is made up of 15 amino acids. Trimming took 4 bases from V and 7 from J, leaving 18 bases between them. The CDR3 reads CASSLGPPSGNEQFF. The CDR3 region has the DNA TGCGCCAGCAGCCTGGGACCACCCTCAGGGAATGAGCAGTTCTTC.

This clonotype was counted between two and nine times. The V call is TRBV28, the J call TRBJ1-2; the D gene is possibly TRBD1 (5 bases). The CDR3 is 14 residues long. V lost 3 bases and J lost 5, with 13 bases in between. The germline gives CDR1 MDHEN, CDR2 SYDVKM. CDR3 in amino acids: CASSFGDSGYGYTF. The CDR3 DNA sequence: TGTGCCAGCAGTTTTGGGGACTCGGGATATGGCTACACCTTC.

The CDR3 sequence is CSARVSGYYEQYF. The DNA of the CDR3 is TGCAGTGCTAGGGTTAGCGGATACTACGAGCAGTACTTC. This chain links TRBV20-1 with TRBJ2-7; D is possibly TRBD2 (6 bases). The length of the CDR3 is 13 residues. Germline V gene sequence: CDR1 DFQATT, CDR2 SNEGSKA (reference sequence). The ends were cut back, 3 bases at V and 3 bases at J, with 12 bases in the middle.

This clonotype was detected many times. The chain couples TRBV12-3 or TRBV12-4 to TRBJ2-5, with no clear D. The CDR3 totals 11 residues. V gave up 2 bases and J gave up 5 bases, with 3 bases separating them. CDR3 in DNA: TGTGCCAGCAGTTTAAGTGAGACCCAGTACTTC. As protein: CASSLSETQYF.

This clonotype showed up many times. The chain uses TRBV20-1 and TRBJ2-1, with 10 bases matching TRBD2. Germline V gene sequence: CDR1 DFQATT, CDR2 SNEGSKA (reference sequence). This CDR3 is built from 16 residues. The V gene end was trimmed by 0 bases and the J gene end by 7 bases; junction bases not matched to a gene: 9. CDR3 DNA: TGCAGTGCTAGAGATAGAGCGGGAGGGCCGGTTAATGAGCAGTTCTTC. This sequence encodes CSARDRAGGPVNEQFF.

This clonotype was detected a few times. V is TRBV24-1 and J is TRBJ2-7, with a weak D call TRBD1 (5 bases). The CDR3 has 13 residues. Germline CDR1 and CDR2: KGHDR and SFDVKD. The V end was cut by 5 bases, the J end by 3 bases, with 10 bases between. The CDR3 coding sequence is TGTGCCACCAGTGCCGGACATGTCTACGAGCAGTACTTC. Translated, it gives CATSAGHVYEQYF.